A selection of T cell receptor beta chains follows, all from one sample in a study of blood T cell repertoires in COVID-19. Generated by immunoSEQ multiplex PCR, the TCRdb table keeps only in-frame clones and is missing some. Here the sample spans 180,000 or so clones, around 85% being singletons. The sequencing input was peripheral blood. Receptors originate from a woman aged 55-69 years with acute or convalescent COVID-19. CDR3s include the opening cysteine and the closing phenylalanine or tryptophan. D genes are given only for firm matches. Expanded clones are given a class, and other clones once, few, many or no size at all.

J gene: TRBJ2-3; clone size: once; D gene: NA; V gene: TRBV11-3; CDR3 protein: CASSPDTLGYTQYF; CDR3 DNA: TGTGCCAGCAGCCCAGACACTCTGGGTTATACGCAGTATTTT
J gene: TRBJ1-2; clone size: NA; D gene: NA; V gene: TRBV28; CDR3 protein: CASSHTRTNYGYTF; CDR3 DNA: TGTGCCAGCAGTCATACCAGAACTAACTATGGCTACACCTTC
J gene: TRBJ1-4; clone size: NA; D gene: NA; V gene: TRBV21-1; CDR3 protein: CANTPYRGLLANEKLFF; CDR3 DNA: TGTGCCAACACCCCTTACAGGGGGCTACTTGCTAATGAAAAACTGTTTTTT
J gene: TRBJ2-1; clone size: NA; D gene: NA; V gene: TRBV7-2; CDR3 protein: CASSLFSASANDNEQFF; CDR3 DNA: TGTGCCAGCAGCTTATTCTCTGCTAGCGCAAACGACAATGAGCAGTTCTTC
J gene: TRBJ1-1; clone size: once; D gene: TRBD1; V gene: TRBV3-1/TRBV3-2; CDR3 protein: CASSQLLPGQGRATEAFF; CDR3 DNA: TGTGCCAGCAGCCAACTCCTCCCAGGACAGGGAAGGGCCACTGAAGCTTTCTTT
J gene: TRBJ1-1; clone size: NA; D gene: TRBD1; V gene: TRBV7-2; CDR3 protein: CASSAFQGGTEAFF; CDR3 DNA: TGTGCCAGCAGCGCGTTCCAGGGGGGCACTGAAGCTTTCTTT
J gene: TRBJ2-3; clone size: NA; D gene: NA; V gene: TRBV19; CDR3 protein: CASSFGISRDTQYF; CDR3 DNA: TGTGCCAGTAGTTTCGGGATCTCAAGGGATACGCAGTATTTT
J gene: TRBJ2-7; clone size: NA; D gene: TRBD1; V gene: TRBV28; CDR3 protein: CASSLYLTDRGQDEQYF; CDR3 DNA: TGTGCCAGCAGTTTATATCTTACTGACAGGGGGCAGGACGAGCAGTACTTC
J gene: TRBJ1-2; clone size: NA; D gene: NA; V gene: TRBV6-5; CDR3 protein: CASSYSDRSYGYTF; CDR3 DNA: TGTGCCAGCAGTTACTCTGACAGAAGCTATGGCTACACCTTC
J gene: TRBJ2-1; clone size: few; D gene: NA; V gene: TRBV7-3; CDR3 protein: CASSSFQGYEQFF; CDR3 DNA: TGTGCCAGCAGCTCGTTCCAGGGGTATGAGCAGTTCTTC
J gene: TRBJ2-3; clone size: NA; D gene: TRBD1; V gene: TRBV11-3; CDR3 protein: CATAMTGGTDTQYF; CDR3 DNA: TGTGCCACCGCGATGACAGGGGGCACAGATACGCAGTATTTT
J gene: TRBJ1-6; clone size: NA; D gene: NA; V gene: TRBV19; CDR3 protein: CASSRRTATSSYNSPLHF; CDR3 DNA: TGTGCCAGTAGTCGGCGGACAGCAACAAGCTCCTATAATTCACCCCTCCACTTT
J gene: TRBJ2-1; clone size: NA; D gene: TRBD2; V gene: TRBV7-3; CDR3 protein: CASSPAPSGRRSEQFF; CDR3 DNA: TGTGCCAGCAGCCCTGCCCCTAGCGGGAGAAGGAGTGAGCAGTTCTTC
J gene: TRBJ2-2; clone size: NA; D gene: NA; V gene: TRBV7-8; CDR3 protein: CASSRLVNTGELFF; CDR3 DNA: TGTGCCAGCAGCCGCCTAGTGAACACCGGGGAGCTGTTTTTT
J gene: TRBJ1-1; clone size: few; D gene: NA; V gene: TRBV11-3; CDR3 protein: CASSSYSLEAFF; CDR3 DNA: TGTGCCAGCAGCTCCTACAGCCTTGAAGCTTTCTTT
J gene: TRBJ2-2; clone size: NA; D gene: TRBD1; V gene: TRBV25-1; CDR3 protein: CASSETGGTGELFF; CDR3 DNA: TGTGCCAGCAGTGAAACAGGGGGCACCGGGGAGCTGTTTTTT
J gene: TRBJ1-1; clone size: NA; D gene: NA; V gene: TRBV9; CDR3 protein: CASSPGGPLWGAFF; CDR3 DNA: TGTGCCAGCAGCCCCGGGGGACCTCTCTGGGGAGCTTTCTTT
J gene: TRBJ1-5; clone size: NA; D gene: NA; V gene: TRBV28; CDR3 protein: CASKAGNQPQHF; CDR3 DNA: TGTGCCAGCAAGGCAGGGAATCAGCCCCAGCATTTT
J gene: TRBJ1-6; clone size: NA; D gene: NA; V gene: TRBV14; CDR3 protein: CASSPITGGDSPLHF; CDR3 DNA: TGTGCCAGCAGCCCCATCACGGGGGGGGATTCACCCCTCCACTTT
J gene: TRBJ2-1; clone size: NA; D gene: TRBD2; V gene: TRBV29-1; CDR3 protein: CSVGRASGSLNEQFF; CDR3 DNA: TGCAGCGTTGGGCGGGCTAGCGGGAGTTTAAATGAGCAGTTCTTC
J gene: TRBJ1-1; clone size: NA; D gene: TRBD1; V gene: TRBV6-6; CDR3 protein: CASRETGDRAEAFF; CDR3 DNA: TGTGCCAGCAGAGAGACAGGGGATCGCGCTGAAGCTTTCTTT
J gene: TRBJ2-7; clone size: NA; D gene: NA; V gene: TRBV27; CDR3 protein: CASSRQGQYYEQYF; CDR3 DNA: TGTGCCAGCAGCCGCCAAGGACAGTATTACGAGCAGTACTTC
J gene: TRBJ2-3; clone size: NA; D gene: NA; V gene: TRBV2; CDR3 protein: CASPGAKGTDTQYF; CDR3 DNA: TGTGCCAGCCCCGGAGCGAAGGGCACAGATACGCAGTATTTT
J gene: TRBJ2-3; clone size: NA; D gene: NA; V gene: TRBV9; CDR3 protein: CASSLVSGATDTQYF; CDR3 DNA: TGTGCCAGCAGCTTGGTCTCGGGAGCAACAGATACGCAGTATTTT
J gene: TRBJ1-4; clone size: few; D gene: TRBD1; V gene: TRBV29-1; CDR3 protein: CSVEGQGNEKLFF; CDR3 DNA: TGCAGCGTTGAGGGACAGGGAAATGAAAAACTGTTTTTT
J gene: TRBJ1-5; clone size: NA; D gene: TRBD1; V gene: TRBV5-7; CDR3 protein: CASSRTGAHSNQPQHF; CDR3 DNA: TGTGCCAGCAGCCGGACAGGGGCGCATAGCAATCAGCCCCAGCATTTT
J gene: TRBJ2-7; clone size: NA; D gene: TRBD2; V gene: TRBV5-1; CDR3 protein: CASSSSGSGSHEQYF; CDR3 DNA: TGCGCCAGCAGCTCGAGCGGAAGCGGGAGCCACGAGCAGTACTTC
J gene: TRBJ2-1; clone size: NA; D gene: NA; V gene: TRBV12-3/TRBV12-4; CDR3 protein: CASRNLGHEQFF; CDR3 DNA: TGTGCCAGCCGGAATCTGGGCCATGAGCAGTTCTTC
J gene: TRBJ2-3; clone size: NA; D gene: NA; V gene: TRBV15; CDR3 protein: CATSREASVGGTQYF; CDR3 DNA: TGTGCCACCAGCAGAGAGGCTAGCGTAGGAGGTACGCAGTATTTT
J gene: TRBJ1-3; clone size: NA; D gene: TRBD1; V gene: TRBV4-2; CDR3 protein: CASSPGQGINTIYF; CDR3 DNA: TGTGCCAGCAGCCCAGGACAGGGGATCAACACCATATATTTT
J gene: TRBJ2-1; clone size: NA; D gene: TRBD2; V gene: TRBV5-6; CDR3 protein: CASSPSGSSYNEQFF; CDR3 DNA: TGTGCCAGCAGCCCTAGCGGCAGCTCCTACAATGAGCAGTTCTTC
J gene: TRBJ1-1; clone size: NA; D gene: NA; V gene: TRBV19; CDR3 protein: CASAGGESKAFF; CDR3 DNA: TGTGCCAGTGCTGGGGGGGAGTCGAAAGCTTTCTTT
J gene: TRBJ1-4; clone size: NA; D gene: NA; V gene: TRBV6-5; CDR3 protein: CASSYSDRFNEKLFF; CDR3 DNA: TGTGCCAGCAGTTACTCGGACAGATTTAATGAAAAACTGTTTTTT
J gene: TRBJ2-1; clone size: NA; D gene: NA; V gene: TRBV6-5; CDR3 protein: CASSYLGQRINEQFF; CDR3 DNA: TGTGCCAGCAGTTACTTAGGACAGCGAATAAATGAGCAGTTCTTC
J gene: TRBJ2-1; clone size: NA; D gene: TRBD2; V gene: TRBV6-5; CDR3 protein: CASRLAGGNEQFF; CDR3 DNA: TGTGCCAGCAGACTAGCGGGAGGCAATGAGCAGTTCTTC
J gene: TRBJ1-1; clone size: NA; D gene: NA; V gene: TRBV6-5; CDR3 protein: CASSQDKNTEAFF; CDR3 DNA: TGTGCCAGCAGCCAGGACAAGAACACTGAAGCTTTCTTT
J gene: TRBJ1-4; clone size: few; D gene: NA; V gene: TRBV10-3; CDR3 protein: CAIRGREDEKLFF; CDR3 DNA: TGTGCCATCAGGGGCAGGGAGGATGAAAAACTGTTTTTT
J gene: TRBJ2-7; clone size: NA; D gene: NA; V gene: TRBV7-9; CDR3 protein: CASSAQPYEQYF; CDR3 DNA: TGTGCCAGCAGCGCACAGCCTTACGAGCAGTACTTC
J gene: TRBJ2-6; clone size: NA; D gene: NA; V gene: TRBV19; CDR3 protein: CASSSLLRSGANVLTF; CDR3 DNA: TGTGCCAGTAGTTCACTACTTCGCTCTGGGGCCAACGTCCTGACTTTC
J gene: TRBJ1-6; clone size: NA; D gene: TRBD1; V gene: TRBV7-9; CDR3 protein: CASSSRQGLNGEPLHF; CDR3 DNA: TGTGCCAGCAGCTCCCGACAGGGATTAAATGGGGAGCCCCTCCACTTT
J gene: TRBJ2-3; clone size: NA; D gene: NA; V gene: TRBV3-1/TRBV3-2; CDR3 protein: CASSPWESGTDTQYF; CDR3 DNA: TGTGCCAGCAGTCCGTGGGAGTCGGGGACAGATACGCAGTATTTT
J gene: TRBJ1-4; clone size: NA; D gene: TRBD1; V gene: TRBV6-5; CDR3 protein: CASRDTGAGEKLFF; CDR3 DNA: TGTGCCAGCAGGGACACAGGGGCGGGTGAAAAACTGTTTTTT
J gene: TRBJ1-1; clone size: few; D gene: NA; V gene: TRBV19; CDR3 protein: CASKKTGTEAFF; CDR3 DNA: TGTGCCAGTAAAAAGACGGGGACTGAAGCTTTCTTT
J gene: TRBJ1-5; clone size: NA; D gene: NA; V gene: TRBV6-5; CDR3 protein: CAASRGEPNQPQHF; CDR3 DNA: TGTGCCGCAAGTCGGGGAGAGCCCAATCAGCCCCAGCATTTT
J gene: TRBJ1-1; clone size: NA; D gene: NA; V gene: TRBV5-1; CDR3 protein: CATRRDLNTEAFF; CDR3 DNA: TGCGCCACGCGGAGGGATCTGAACACTGAAGCTTTCTTT
J gene: TRBJ1-4; clone size: once; D gene: NA; V gene: TRBV28; CDR3 protein: CASSSPRGTTNEKLFF; CDR3 DNA: TGTGCCAGCAGTTCCCCGAGGGGGACAACTAATGAAAAACTGTTTTTT
J gene: TRBJ1-6; clone size: NA; D gene: NA; V gene: TRBV18; CDR3 protein: CASSPGVSYNSPLHF; CDR3 DNA: TGTGCCAGCTCCCCGGGAGTCTCCTATAATTCACCCCTCCACTTT
J gene: TRBJ1-1; clone size: few; D gene: NA; V gene: TRBV6-5; CDR3 protein: CASSLTLNTEAFF; CDR3 DNA: TGTGCCAGCAGTTTGACACTGAACACTGAAGCTTTCTTT
J gene: TRBJ1-5; clone size: NA; D gene: NA; V gene: TRBV28; CDR3 protein: CASSLQGISNQPQHF; CDR3 DNA: TGTGCCAGCAGTTTACAGGGTATAAGCAATCAGCCCCAGCATTTT
J gene: TRBJ2-5; clone size: NA; D gene: NA; V gene: TRBV18; CDR3 protein: CASSLSGQLQETQYF; CDR3 DNA: TGTGCCAGCTCACTATCAGGACAGTTACAAGAGACCCAGTACTTC
J gene: TRBJ1-1; clone size: NA; D gene: NA; V gene: TRBV3-1/TRBV3-2; CDR3 protein: CASSQEARRGVFF; CDR3 DNA: TGTGCCAGCAGCCAAGAGGCTCGACGCGGAGTTTTTTTT
J gene: TRBJ1-1; clone size: NA; D gene: TRBD1; V gene: TRBV28; CDR3 protein: CASSLFVGQGEAFF; CDR3 DNA: TGTGCCAGCAGCCTCTTCGTGGGACAGGGTGAAGCTTTCTTT